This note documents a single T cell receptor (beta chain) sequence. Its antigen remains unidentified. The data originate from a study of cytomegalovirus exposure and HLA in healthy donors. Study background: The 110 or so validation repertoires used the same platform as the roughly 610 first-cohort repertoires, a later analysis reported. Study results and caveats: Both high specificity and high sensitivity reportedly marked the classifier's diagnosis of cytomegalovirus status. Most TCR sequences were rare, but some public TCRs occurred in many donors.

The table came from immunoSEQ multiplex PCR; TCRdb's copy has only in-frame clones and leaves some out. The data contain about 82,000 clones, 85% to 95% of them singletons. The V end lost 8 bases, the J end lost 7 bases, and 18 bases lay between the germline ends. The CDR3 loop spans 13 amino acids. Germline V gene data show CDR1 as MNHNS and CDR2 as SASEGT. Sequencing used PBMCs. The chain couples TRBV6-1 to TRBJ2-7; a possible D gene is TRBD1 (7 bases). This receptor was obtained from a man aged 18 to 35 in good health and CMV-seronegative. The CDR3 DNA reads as TGTGCCAGCTTGCCGGGACAGCGGGCTGAGCAGTACTTC. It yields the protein CASLPGQRAEQYF.